Presented here are 29 T cell receptor beta chains from one specimen sequenced in a study of cytomegalovirus exposure and HLA in healthy donors. The PCR made use of 60 Vbeta and 13 Jbeta primers. Produced via immunoSEQ multiplex PCR; TCRdb's table is partial and in-frame only. The sample consists of 150,000 to 200,000 clones, 78% of them appearing once. Source material: PBMCs. These receptors came from a woman aged 25 to 39 in good health and CMV-seropositive.

The table lists this clone with a few counts. The CDR3 coding sequence is TGCAGCGTTGAAGATTCCCTTGGGGGCGGGGAGACCCAGTACTTC. Encoded protein: CSVEDSLGGGETQYF. The chain uses TRBV29-1 and TRBJ2-5; possibly TRBD1 for D (6 bases). The germline gives CDR1 SQVTM, CDR2 ANQGSEA. The CDR3 has 15 residues. V lost 0 bases, J lost 5 bases, and 16 bases lay in between.

The gene calls are TRBV4-3 and TRBJ2-1; perhaps TRBD2 as D (5 bases). This CDR3 comprises 16 residues. Looked up from germline, CDR1 is LGHNA and CDR2 is YSLEER. V shed 3 bases and J shed 7 bases, with 19 bases lying between them. CDR3 sequence: CASSQLAAGPGNEQFF. The CDR3 DNA reads TGCGCCAGCAGCCAGCTAGCCGCTGGGCCGGGAAATGAGCAGTTCTTC.

Remarks on this clone: Germline and junction disagree at one end, which may indicate a read error. The V call is TRBV7-9, the J call TRBJ2-1; TRBD2 matches at 7 bases. CDR1 and CDR2 (germline): SEHNR, FQNEAQ (reference sequence). The CDR3 covers 17 residues. The CDR3 sequence: CSSSSAGLAVFYNEQFF. DNA for the CDR3: TGTTCCAGCAGCTCGGCCGGGCTAGCGGTATTCTACAATGAGCAGTTCTTC. Drawing the rest from reference TRBV7-9 and TRBJ2-1, the complete variable domain is DTGVSQNPRHKITKRGQNVTFRCDPISEHNRLYWYRQTLGQGPEFLTYFQNEAQLEKSRLLSDRFSAERPKGSFSTLEIQRTEQGDSAMYLCSSSSAGLAVFYNEQFFGPGTRLTVL.

The J gene is TRBJ2-1, the V gene TRBV11-3, with 11 bases aligning to TRBD2. V dropped 4 bases and J dropped 8; count of bases not matched to a gene: 10. This CDR3 is 16 amino acids long. Per the germline V gene, CDR1 is SGHNT and CDR2 is YENEEA. The CDR3 nucleotides are TGTGCCAGCAGCTCACGGACTAGCGGGCCTTTTGATGAGCAGTTCTTC. Its translation is CASSSRTSGPFDEQFF.

The rearrangement uses TRBV27 and TRBJ2-2; D call uncertain. This CDR3 contains 17 residues. In germline, CDR1 is MNHEY, CDR2 SMNVEV (reference sequence). V was trimmed by 4 bases and J by 0 bases, leaving 15 bases between them. Here the CDR3 DNA reads TGTGCCAGCAGTTCTCCTCTGACACACTCGAACACCGGGGAGCTGTTTTTT. It is translated as CASSSPLTHSNTGELFF.

The rearrangement uses TRBV10-1 and TRBJ2-5, with D uncertain. The CDR3 spans 13 residues. With 8 bases removed from V and 7 bases from J, the gap between germline ends came to 17 bases. CDR1 WNHNN and CDR2 SYGVQD come from the germline V gene (reference sequence). CDR3 sequence (DNA): TGCGCCAGCGGGTCCCCGAGACTTGGGACCCAGTACTTC. This gives the protein CASGSPRLGTQYF.

The gene calls are TRBV5-4 and TRBJ1-2; 8 bases line up with TRBD1. The CDR3 has 15 residues. Germline V CDR1 and CDR2: SGHNT, YYREEE (reference sequence). Trimming at V came to 0 bases and at J to 7 bases, leaving 8 bases not matched to a gene. The CDR3: CASSLGPGGSGGYTF. The CDR3 DNA is TGTGCCAGCAGCTTGGGGCCAGGGGGCAGTGGTGGCTACACCTTC.

This clone is labeled as medium-sized. J is TRBJ1-1 and V is TRBV2, with D hard to call. Trimming left V 4 bases short and J 0 bases short, with 6 bases between. In germline, CDR1 is SNHLY, CDR2 FYNNEI. The length of the CDR3 is 13 residues. This chain's CDR3 is CASSGGMNTEAFF. CDR3 sequence (DNA): TGTGCCAGCAGTGGAGGGATGAACACTGAAGCTTTCTTT.

Worth noting for this clone: Mismatch with germline at one junction end may stem from a read error. The J gene is TRBJ1-2, the V gene TRBV6-5, with D perhaps matching TRBD1 (5 bases). There are 14 residues in the CDR3. Germline V gene data show CDR1 as MNHEY and CDR2 as SVGAGI. CDR3 coding DNA: TGTGCCAGCAGTAACTCACAGGCTAACTATGGCTACACCTTC. Its protein product is CASSNSQANYGYTF.

The chain links TRBV30 to TRBJ1-5, with D uncertain. The CDR3 totals 12 residues. V was pared by 0 bases and J by 7 bases, with 7 bases between. Germline-derived CDR1 and CDR2 are GTSNPN and SVGIG (reference sequence). In nucleotides, the CDR3 is TGTGCCTGGAGTGTCAGTACCCAGCCCCAGCATTTT. This sequence encodes CAWSVSTQPQHF.

The V and J genes are TRBV6-1 and TRBJ1-3; unclear D gene. Trimming removed 7 bases from V and 1 base from J, with 11 bases in between. CDR3 length equals 14 residues. Germline V lookup: CDR1 MNHNS, CDR2 SASEGT. The CDR3 nucleotides read TGTGCCAGCACGGAGGCACCGTCTGGAAACACCATATATTTT. Protein product: CASTEAPSGNTIYF.

This chain uses TRBV11-3 with TRBJ2-1, with 12 nucleotides matching TRBD2. The CDR3 contains 16 residues. J lost 5 bases, V lost 3 bases, and 5 bases had no gene match. Germline-derived CDR1 and CDR2 are SGHNT and YENEEA. CDR3 nucleotide sequence: TGTGCCAGCAGCTTGCCTAGCGGGAGGGCAGACAATGAGCAGTTCTTC. This translates into CASSLPSGRADNEQFF.

The rearrangement links TRBV5-1 to TRBJ2-1, with TRBD1 matching over 7 bases. CDR1 SGHRS and CDR2 YFSETQ come from the germline V gene. Trimming at V came to 4 bases and at J to 3 bases, leaving 7 bases not matched to a gene. This CDR3 is 15 amino acids long. The chain's CDR3 is CASSIRTGNYNEQFF. The CDR3 DNA reads as TGCGCCAGCAGCATACGGACAGGTAACTACAATGAGCAGTTCTTC.

This clone showed up just once. J is TRBJ2-7 and V is TRBV5-8; a weak D match, TRBD2 (7 bases). From germline, CDR1 is SGHTS and CDR2 YDEGEE. Trimming took off 2 bases at V and 3 bases at J, with 15 bases between the two ends. CDR3 length: 15 residues. In nucleotides, the CDR3 is TGTGCCAGCAGCTTTGTCCGGGGGGCTGACTACGAGCAGTACTTC. It yields the protein CASSFVRGADYEQYF. The complete variable domain, with remaining parts taken from reference TRBV5-8 and TRBJ2-7, reads EAGVTQSPTHLIKTRGQQATLRCSPISGHTSVYWYQQALGLGLQFLLWYDEGEERNRGNFPPRFSGRQFPNYSSELNVNALELEDSALYLCASSFVRGADYEQYFGPGTRLTVT.

This chain links TRBV7-9 with TRBJ2-7, with a possible D match to TRBD1 (6 bases). The CDR3 spans 13 residues. Trimming stripped 5 bases from V and 6 bases from J, with 14 bases between. Germline V CDR1 and CDR2: SEHNR, FQNEAQ (reference sequence). In nucleotides, the CDR3 is TGTGCCAGCAGCCCAACAGGGTTCGGCGAGCAGTACTTC. As protein: CASSPTGFGEQYF.

The rearrangement joins TRBV5-6 to TRBJ2-1; 13 positions agree with TRBD2. Germline assignment: CDR1 SGHDT and CDR2 YYEEEE. V lost 4 bases to trimming and J lost 10 bases; unmatched junction nucleotides: 5. The CDR3 is made up of 14 amino acids. This CDR3 reads CASSLGLAGVEQFF. The CDR3 nucleotides are TGTGCCAGCAGCCTAGGACTAGCGGGGGTAGAGCAGTTCTTC.

V usage is TRBV19 and J usage is TRBJ1-5; perhaps TRBD1 as D (6 bases). The CDR3 runs to 17 residues. Per germline, CDR1 LNHDA and CDR2 SQIVND (reference sequence). Trimming shortened V by 7 bases and J by 1 base, and 20 bases separated the two germline ends. The CDR3 bases are TGTGCCAGTAAGGGGGGGGGCAGGGCGTTAAGCAATCAGCCCCAGCATTTT. Amino acids: CASKGGGRALSNQPQHF.

The chain carries TRBV6-1 and TRBJ2-7; D is unresolved. This CDR3 has 13 residues. Germline V lookup: CDR1 MNHNS, CDR2 SASEGT. The germline V and J ends were trimmed by 8 bases and 0 bases, with 11 bases remaining between them. CDR3 amino acids: CASGARSSYEQYF. In DNA, the CDR3 is TGTGCCAGCGGTGCAAGGAGCTCCTACGAGCAGTACTTC.

J is TRBJ2-2 and V is TRBV30, with D perhaps matching TRBD1 (5 bases). Germline CDR1 GTSNPN, CDR2 SVGIG (reference sequence). The CDR3 runs 12 residues. Trimming removed 5 bases from V and 6 bases from J, with 10 bases in between. The CDR3 DNA sequence: TGTGCCTGGCCTCAGGGCCCCGGGGAGCTGTTTTTT. This encodes CAWPQGPGELFF.

The chain couples TRBV30 to TRBJ2-3, with 8 nucleotides matching TRBD1. V dropped 3 bases and J dropped 3; count of bases not matched to a gene: 5. This CDR3 contains 14 residues. CDR1 and CDR2 from the germline V gene are GTSNPN and SVGIG (reference sequence). CDR3 DNA: TGTGCCTGGAGGACAGGGGTAGGGACAGATACGCAGTATTTT. This codes for CAWRTGVGTDTQYF.

This rearrangement joins TRBV6-1 to TRBJ2-2; 9 nucleotides agree with TRBD2. V was clipped by 8 bases and J by 6 bases; unmatched bases: 4. Germline CDR1 and CDR2: MNHNS and SASEGT. The CDR3 has 13 residues. In nucleotides, the CDR3 is TGTGCCAGCGTAGCGGGAGTGTCCGGGGAGCTGTTTTTT. Translating it yields CASVAGVSGELFF.

The V gene is TRBV7-2, the J gene TRBJ2-7; no clear D. Germline assignment: CDR1 SGHTA and CDR2 FQGNSA. There are 15 residues in the CDR3. V lost 1 base and J lost 2, with 12 bases in between. The CDR3 coding sequence is TGTGCCAGCAGCTTAGAAGGCGGTCCTACCTACGAGCAGTACTTC. It translates to CASSLEGGPTYEQYF.

J is TRBJ2-3 and V is TRBV2; D might be TRBD2 (6 bases). Germline V gene sequence: CDR1 SNHLY, CDR2 FYNNEI. V lost 6 bases to trimming and J lost 1 base, with 11 bases between them. The CDR3 runs 14 residues. The DNA of the CDR3 is TGTGCCAGCAGGGTAGCGGAGGGCACAGATACGCAGTATTTT. It specifies CASRVAEGTDTQYF.

V is TRBV21-1 and J is TRBJ2-7; TRBD2 is the table's D call and was not checked against the DNA. TRBV21-1 is termed a pseudogene. The CDR3 covers 15 residues. The CDR3 protein is CASSSPLLLWYEQYF. In DNA form, the CDR3 reads TGTGCCAGCAGCAGTCCCCTACTACTATGGTACGAGCAGTACTTC.

About this clone itself: The junction does not match germline at one end; this may be a read error. The chain has TRBV7-9 and TRBJ2-5; TRBD2 matches 7 bases. Germline V gives CDR1 SEHNR, CDR2 FQNEAQ (reference sequence). The CDR3 has 15 residues. This chain's CDR3 is CSSSLMGGKDETQYF. The CDR3 DNA sequence: TGTTCCAGCAGCTTAATGGGGGGGAAGGACGAGACCCAGTACTTC.

This chain joins TRBV27 and TRBJ1-1, with D perhaps matching TRBD1 (5 bases). Germline V CDR1 and CDR2: MNHEY, SMNVEV (reference sequence). Trimming removed 5 bases from V and 4 bases from J, with 17 bases in between. The CDR3 consists of 15 residues. The CDR3 region has the DNA TGTGCCAGCAGTCCTATCCTGGGGCGATTCACTGAAGCTTTCTTT. It translates to CASSPILGRFTEAFF.

The rearrangement uses TRBV5-6 and TRBJ1-1; maybe TRBD1 (6 bases). Germline V gene data show CDR1 as SGHDT and CDR2 as YYEEEE. V shed 7 bases and J shed 0 bases, with 16 bases lying between them. This CDR3 has 15 amino acids. CDR3 region: CASRGRGDMNTEAFF. The CDR3 DNA is TGTGCCAGCCGGGGCAGGGGCGACATGAACACTGAAGCTTTCTTT.

The rearrangement uses TRBV5-6 and TRBJ1-2; TRBD1 matches at 7 bases. Germline V gives CDR1 SGHDT, CDR2 YYEEEE. The CDR3 is 14 residues long. V was pared by 3 bases and J by 4 bases, with 6 bases of the junction left unmatched. CDR3: CASSSKTGFYGYTF. The CDR3 DNA follows: TGTGCCAGCAGCTCCAAGACAGGGTTCTATGGCTACACCTTC.

The rearrangement links TRBV6-5 to TRBJ1-4, with no clear D. The V end lost 6 bases, the J end lost 7 bases, and 6 bases lay between the germline ends. Per the germline V gene, CDR1 is MNHEY and CDR2 is SVGAGI. The CDR3 loop spans 11 amino acids. The CDR3, as DNA: TGTGCCAGCAGCCCCGGTGAAAAACTGTTTTTT. Translating it yields CASSPGEKLFF.